Following are 16 T cell receptor beta chains from one sample sequenced in a study of T-cell reconstitution after alpha-beta-depleted transplantation in children. Unique molecular identifiers were used to barcode this TCRbeta library. In TCRdb, the PCR reads were re-called with MiXCR into one record per CDR3 protein. The sample carries 450,000 to 600,000 distinct CDR3 sequences, around 19% recorded once. Specimen: PBMCs from the stem cell graft donor, collected from the stem cell graft. These receptors all come from a human donor who donated a stem cell graft to a child with acute lymphoblastic leukemia.

This rearrangement joins TRBV6-5 to TRBJ1-1; D is unclear. CDR1 and CDR2 from the germline V gene are MNHEY and SVGAGI. CDR3 length equals 15 residues. V lost 5 bases, J lost 2 bases, and 15 bases lay in between. The CDR3 nucleotides read TGTGCCAGCAGTATCGAGTCAGTAACTAACACTGAAGCTTTCTTT. Translating gives CASSIESVTNTEAFF.

The V gene is TRBV5-1, the J gene TRBJ2-7, with 10 bases fitting TRBD1. The CDR3 consists of 17 residues. J was trimmed by 2 bases and V by 0 bases; bases with no gene match: 8. The germline gives CDR1 SGHRS, CDR2 YFSETQ. In DNA, the CDR3 is TGCGCCAGCAGCTTGGAGGGGACAGGGGCCGGGACCTACGAGCAGTACTTC. Translated, it gives CASSLEGTGAGTYEQYF.

The J gene is TRBJ2-1, the V gene TRBV5-1; TRBD2 agrees at 7 bases. CDR3 length equals 15 residues. The V and J ends lost 1 base and 5 bases, in that order; junction bases with no gene match: 6. Germline V gene data show CDR1 as SGHRS and CDR2 as YFSETQ. The CDR3 nucleotides read TGCGCCAGCAGCTTGCCCTGGGACTACCACAATGAGCAGTTCTTC. This encodes CASSLPWDYHNEQFF.

The table lists this clonotype with a few counts. The junction departs from the called germline gene at one end, perhaps through a read error. The gene calls are TRBV20-1 and TRBJ2-7; 11 positions agree with TRBD1. The CDR3 totals 17 residues. The germline gives CDR1 DFQATT, CDR2 SNEGSKA (reference sequence). The CDR3 sequence is CCASGPFPGQGVNEQYF. The CDR3 nucleotides read TGCTGTGCTAGTGGGCCGTTCCCGGGACAGGGGGTCAACGAGCAGTACTTC.

This chain connects TRBV20-1 to TRBJ2-1; 12 bases align to TRBD2. This CDR3 comprises 15 residues. CDR1 DFQATT and CDR2 SNEGSKA come from the germline V gene (reference sequence). The trim removed 5 bases at V and 7 bases at J, leaving 9 bases unmatched. CDR3 DNA: TGCAGTGCTTTATCGGGGACTAGCGGGTCTAATGAGCAGTTCTTC. Translation: CSALSGTSGSNEQFF.

The sample holds a few counts of this clonotype. The DNA of the CDR3 is TGTGCCAGTAGTGTGCAGGGGGCCTACGAGCAGTACTTC. This codes for CASSVQGAYEQYF. The rearrangement uses TRBV19 and TRBJ2-7; TRBD1 matches 7 bases. Germline values: CDR1 LNHDA, CDR2 SQIVND (reference sequence). V dropped 5 bases and J dropped 2; count of bases not matched to a gene: 3. This CDR3 spans 13 amino acids. Complete variable domain (other parts from reference TRBV19 and TRBJ2-7): DGGITQSPKYLFRKEGQNVTLSCEQNLNHDAMYWYRQDPGQGLRLIYYSQIVNDFQKGDIAEGYSVSREKKESFPLTVTSAQKNPTAFYLCASSVQGAYEQYFGPGTRLTVT.

Only a few counts were recorded for this clonotype. V is TRBV19 and J is TRBJ1-1; D might be TRBD1 (5 bases). Germline CDR1 and CDR2: LNHDA and SQIVND (reference sequence). V dropped 4 bases and J dropped 0 bases, with 9 bases sitting between them. This CDR3 region has 14 residues. The CDR3 region has the DNA TGTGCCAGTAGTACACAGGCAATGAACACTGAAGCTTTCTTT. Amino acids: CASSTQAMNTEAFF.

The V call is TRBV5-4, the J call TRBJ2-1; 12 bases are a match to TRBD1. The J segment lost 6 bases and the V segment lost 1 base, leaving 23 bases of the junction unmatched. The germline gives CDR1 SGHNT, CDR2 YYREEE (reference sequence). This CDR3 is 22 amino acids long. This chain's CDR3 is CASSLWGRGTGGFAGGLNEQFF. For the CDR3, the DNA is TGTGCCAGCAGCTTGTGGGGAAGAGGGACAGGGGGCTTTGCGGGAGGCCTCAATGAGCAGTTCTTC.

The sample holds a few counts of this clonotype. The genes are TRBV10-3 and TRBJ2-7; D might be TRBD1 (5 bases). This CDR3 comprises 18 residues. The V gene lost 7 bases and the J gene lost 4 bases, with 29 bases spanning the gap. Per germline, CDR1 ENHRY and CDR2 SYGVKD. CDR3 region: CAIMQVSVSGWGGYEQYF. The CDR3 nucleotides read TGTGCCATCATGCAGGTGTCTGTGTCAGGGTGGGGTGGATACGAGCAGTACTTC.

This clonotype occurred a few times. The chain joins TRBV30 to TRBJ2-2, with 13 bases matching TRBD2. Germline V gene lookup returns CDR1 GTSNPN and CDR2 SVGIG (reference sequence). V lost 2 bases to trimming and J lost 5 bases; unmatched junction nucleotides: 5. The length of the CDR3 is 16 residues. The CDR3 region has the DNA TGTGCCTGGAGTACCGGACTAGCGGGAGAGACCGGGGAGCTGTTTTTT. As protein: CAWSTGLAGETGELFF.

The chain uses TRBV7-6 and TRBJ1-6; D gene ambiguous. The CDR3 sequence is 17 residues long. V was cut by 0 bases and J by 0 bases, with 9 bases left in between. The V gene's germline CDR1 is SGHVS and CDR2 FNYEAQ. The CDR3 is CASSLALGGSYNSPLHF. The CDR3 DNA is TGTGCCAGCAGCTTAGCGCTGGGTGGCTCCTATAATTCACCCCTCCACTTT. Full variable domain (remainder filled in from reference TRBV7-6 and TRBJ1-6): GAGVSQSPRYKVTKRGQDVALRCDPISGHVSLYWYRQALGQGPEFLTYFNYEAQQDKSGLPNDRFSAERPEGSISTLTIQRTEQRDSAMYRCASSLALGGSYNSPLHFGNGTRLTVT.

This clonotype was observed a handful of times. The rearrangement links TRBV29-1 to TRBJ2-1; 7 bases agree with TRBD2. Unmatched junction bases numbered 13, after V lost 6 bases and J lost 5 bases. From germline, CDR1 is SQVTM and CDR2 ANQGSEA. The CDR3 consists of 15 residues. CDR3 residues: CSVEPLAGAHNEQFF. The CDR3 nucleotides read TGCAGCGTAGAGCCCTTGGCGGGAGCACACAATGAGCAGTTCTTC.

This clonotype was detected only a few times. The V gene is TRBV6-1, the J gene TRBJ1-3; D call uncertain. From germline, CDR1 is MNHNS and CDR2 SASEGT. The CDR3 consists of 13 residues. Trimming took off 7 bases at V and 4 bases at J, with 11 bases between the two ends. The CDR3 spells CASTPPGGNTIYF. CDR3 bases: TGTGCCAGCACGCCACCAGGCGGAAACACCATATATTTT.

This clonotype was found a few times. The V gene is TRBV7-2, the J gene TRBJ2-1, with a possible D match to TRBD2 (6 bases). Looked up from germline, CDR1 is SGHTA and CDR2 is FQGNSA. The V end lost 1 base, the J end lost 9 bases, and 19 bases lay between the germline ends. The CDR3 consists of 16 residues. The CDR3 sequence is CASSLVETRSGGEQFF. CDR3 nucleotides: TGTGCCAGCAGCTTAGTGGAGACTAGAAGTGGTGGTGAGCAGTTCTTC.

This clonotype was found a few times. V usage is TRBV29-1 and J usage is TRBJ1-2; D ambiguous. CDR1 and CDR2 (germline): SQVTM, ANQGSEA. V lost 4 bases, J lost 0 bases, and 9 bases lay in between. CDR3 length: 13 residues. The CDR3 here is CSVGGQSNYGYTF. CDR3 bases: TGCAGCGTTGGAGGCCAGTCTAACTATGGCTACACCTTC.

The chain joins TRBV2 to TRBJ2-4; the D is unclear. There are 15 residues in the CDR3. Germline V lookup: CDR1 SNHLY, CDR2 FYNNEI. Trimming left V 4 bases short and J 0 bases short, with 10 bases between. Here the CDR3 DNA reads TGTGCCAGCAGTGCGGGTCACCTAGCCAAAAACATTCAGTACTTC. Protein product: CASSAGHLAKNIQYF.